This T cell receptor (beta chain) was documented in a study of T cell responses to AZD1222 COVID-19 vaccine (dated by TCRdb to 2020 to 2022). Concerning the study at large: AZD1222 recipients given second doses at about 4 weeks or at about 12 weeks were pooled, since spike-specific TCR depth and breadth were not found to differ between the two schedules. Trial participants were enrolled by age into 18-55, 56-69 and 70-plus year subgroups, with about 150, 28 and 57 TCR-sequenced participants respectively. A total of 233 trial participants underwent TCR sequencing, of whom about 210 had received two doses of AZD1222 and roughly 26 had received two doses of the MenACWY control vaccine.

Its CDR3 holds 16 amino acids, cysteine through phenylalanine. Only the CDR3 DNA stays, 48 bases, in frame from base 1. The germline V gene encodes CDR1 SQVTM and CDR2 ANQGSEA. V is pared back by 4 bases and J by 2 bases, with 20 bases lying between the germline termini. Concerning this clone itself: It lacks a known antigen. No per-base quality is available; no much larger clone lies one base away.

Taken with the paper, the label for time point translates to: baseline before first vaccination. Vaccinee samples came from UK trials COV001 and COV002, including a single-blind randomized controlled phase 2/3 trial of AZD1222 (ChAdOx1 nCoV-19) in healthy adults. Trial participant PBMC samples were collected at day 0 and day 28 after the second dose for TCRbeta chain sequencing. The CDR3 regions of human TCRbeta chains were analyzed by immunosequencing. The authors' pipeline ran thus. TCRs in the repertoires were matched against a reference library of SARS-CoV-2-specific TCRs that had been generated with the MIRA antigen-specificity platform. Breadth was defined as the fraction of unique TCRs that were SARS-CoV-2-associated. Depth was defined as the fraction of total T cells that were SARS-CoV-2-associated. Using the MIRA data, each spike-specific TCR was assigned both to the spike region to which the TCR was reactive and to a CD4 or CD8 class. Log10-transformed breadth and depth values were compared by one-way ANOVA with Sidak's multiple comparisons tests. TCRdb limited this immuneACCESS table to in-frame rearrangements with V and J called. A share of clones is missing; checked studies link under half to unresolved V genes, and the rest is unexplained. V and J calls plus clone size are reproduced from that table; the DNA served to infer D and trimming. The sample contains some 95,000 clones, 85% to 90% of them found a single time. About 3.9% of the sample rests with the top ten.

Paper-wide results and their limitations: Participants were mostly white British and included more females than males, and it was suggested by the authors that clonal diversity may have been underestimated. Reportedly, almost half of the unique spike-specific TCRs recognized epitopes lying outside the regions that are mutated in the B.1.351 and B.1.1.7 variants. Only five to seven AZD1222 recipients were SARS-CoV-2 seropositive at baseline, limiting conclusions about previously exposed vaccinees. In the small 56-69-year group, the increase in depth fell short of significance, most likely because of low power. Because no day 14 peak-response samples were available, repertoires were characterized only after the peak T cell response. The whole spike protein was spanned by vaccine-associated CD4 TCRs, and dominant responses were seen in regions 160-218 and 743-854. Spike-specific TCR breadth and depth rose significantly after two AZD1222 doses compared with day 0 and with MenACWY recipients.

The rearranged segments are TRBV29-1 and TRBJ1-2; the D gene is perhaps TRBD1, from 5 matching bases. Here the sequenced sample was peripheral blood, taken on day 0 of AZD1222 vaccination. The sequence derives from an adult in good health. The sequence in DNA is TGCAGCGTTGCCGGAGGGCCTGGGGCTACAAACTATGGCTACACCTTC. It translates as CSVAGGPGATNYGYTF.